The 30 T cell receptor beta chains in this list originate from one sample, sequenced in a study of CD8+CD57+ T cells in acquired aplastic anemia. Sequencing involved patients with CD8+CD57+ cell expansion previously shown by flow cytometry. Profiling that covered TCR beta VDJ and CDR3 relied on genomic DNA as its template. TCRdb itself ran the reads through MiXCR, one entry per CDR3 protein. The sample has 160,000 or so distinct CDR3 sequences; 70% to 80% are singletons. The sample comprised sorted CD4+, CD8+, or CD8+CD57+ T cells (not recorded which) from PBMCs. Receptors originate from a human donor with aplastic anemia.

This clonotype turned up a few times. The rearrangement uses TRBV7-9 and TRBJ2-7, with TRBD1 matching 8 bases. CDR1 SEHNR and CDR2 FQNEAQ come from the germline V gene (reference sequence). The CDR3 has 14 amino acids. Unmatched junction bases numbered 11, after V lost 1 base and J lost 12 bases. The CDR3 reads CASSLEQTGGGAYF. CDR3 nucleotide sequence: TGTGCCAGCAGCTTAGAGCAAACAGGGGGTGGGGCGTACTTC.

There are a few counts of this clonotype. This rearrangement joins TRBV20-1 to TRBJ2-2, with D hard to call. The V and J ends lost 0 bases and 5 bases respectively, with 7 bases between them. The CDR3 covers 13 residues. Germline CDR1 DFQATT, CDR2 SNEGSKA (reference sequence). The CDR3 is CSARDPLTGELFF. As DNA, the CDR3 is TGCAGTGCTAGAGACCCCTTGACCGGGGAGCTGTTTTTT.

The chain carries TRBV20-1 and TRBJ2-7; 7 bases line up with TRBD1. V gave up 1 base and J gave up 7 bases; unmatched junction bases: 13. The CDR3 contains 15 residues. Germline V gene data show CDR1 as DFQATT and CDR2 as SNEGSKA (reference sequence). CDR3 bases: TGCAGTGCTAGAGTAGCACCAGGGGGAATGGGGGAGCAGTACTTC. It codes for CSARVAPGGMGEQYF.

This clonotype has a handful of counts. The chain is built from TRBV20-1 and TRBJ2-7; D gene ambiguous. Looked up from germline, CDR1 is DFQATT and CDR2 is SNEGSKA (reference sequence). This CDR3 comprises 13 residues. V lost 1 base to trimming and J lost 0 bases, with 7 bases between them. CDR3 in amino acids: CSARVKGSYEQYF. CDR3 DNA: TGCAGTGCTAGAGTGAAGGGCTCCTACGAGCAGTACTTC.

The chain's CDR3 is CAWSEAANSPLHF. The CDR3 nucleotides read TGTGCCTGGAGTGAGGCGGCCAATTCACCCCTCCACTTT. The rearrangement joins TRBV30 to TRBJ1-6, with unresolved D. This CDR3 has 13 amino acids. V lost 1 base, J lost 7 bases, and 8 bases lay in between. Germline V CDR1 and CDR2: GTSNPN, SVGIG (reference sequence).

V is TRBV6-6 and J is TRBJ2-5; 8 bases map to TRBD1. V was clipped by 7 bases and J by 1 base; unmatched bases: 5. The germline gives CDR1 MNHNY, CDR2 SVGAGI (reference sequence). The CDR3 is 14 amino acids. The CDR3 coding sequence is TGTGCCAGCACCGAGACAGGGGTCCAAGAGACCCAGTACTTC. Translated: CASTETGVQETQYF.

The chain links TRBV2 to TRBJ2-3; the D gene is possibly TRBD2 (6 bases). The CDR3 runs 12 residues. Germline CDR1 is SNHLY and CDR2 is FYNNEI. Trimming stripped 11 bases from V and 0 bases from J, with 9 bases between. The CDR3, as DNA: TGTGCCTGGGGACTGAGCACAGATACGCAGTATTTT. This codes for CAWGLSTDTQYF. The complete variable domain, with remaining parts taken from reference TRBV2 and TRBJ2-3, reads EPEVTQTPSHQVTQMGQEVILRCVPISNHLYFYWYRQILGQKVEFLVSFYNNEISEKSEIFDDQFSVERPDGSNFTLKIRSTKLEDSAMYFCAWGLSTDTQYFGPGTRLTVL.

This clonotype was counted only a few times. Relative to the germline gene, one junction end is altered; a read error may explain this. This chain joins TRBV7-9 and TRBJ2-2, with D possibly matching TRBD1 (7 bases). The CDR3 covers 14 residues. Germline CDR1 SEHNR, CDR2 FQNEAQ (reference sequence). The CDR3 here is CATSGGTVTGELFF. CDR3 nucleotides: TGTGCCACCAGCGGCGGGACAGTCACCGGGGAGCTGTTTTTT. The full variable domain, its missing parts supplied by reference TRBV7-9 and TRBJ2-2, is DTGVSQNPRHKITKRGQNVTFRCDPISEHNRLYWYRQTLGQGPEFLTYFQNEAQLEKSRLLSDRFSAERPKGSFSTLEIQRTEQGDSAMYLCATSGGTVTGELFFGEGSRLTVL.

V usage is TRBV9 and J usage is TRBJ2-3, with TRBD1 as a possible D gene (5 bases). Trimming removed 2 bases at V and 1 base at J, with 17 bases between. This CDR3 region has 17 residues. The germline V gene has CDR1 SGDLS and CDR2 YYNGEE. CDR3: CASSVGSDTWGTDTQYF. The DNA for the CDR3 is TGTGCCAGCAGCGTCGGTTCGGACACATGGGGCACAGATACGCAGTATTTT.

About this clonotype itself: This sequence may be a read error, since a much larger clone differs from it by one base. The rearrangement joins TRBV12-3 or TRBV12-4 to TRBJ2-3; 9 bases agree with TRBD1. This CDR3 contains 15 residues. CDR3 residues: CASRYRDRVGNEQLF. The CDR3 coding sequence is TGTGCCAGCAGGTACCGGGACAGGGTCGGCAATGAGCAGCTCTTC.

The genes are TRBV7-8 and TRBJ1-1; 8 bases align to TRBD1. The length of the CDR3 is 15 residues. The junction had 9 bases not matched to a gene; V was cut back by 1 base and J by 8 bases. Germline CDR1 reads SGHVS; CDR2 reads FQNEAQ. The CDR3 DNA reads TGTGCCAGCAGCTTAGGCGGACAGGGCTCATCCGAAGCTTTCTTT. This translates into CASSLGGQGSSEAFF.

This clonotype was seen only a few times. The chain joins TRBV6-1 to TRBJ2-2, with 8 bases matching TRBD1. V was pared by 10 bases and J by 3 bases, with 7 bases of the junction left unmatched. CDR3 length equals 14 residues. The germline V gene encodes CDR1 MNHNS and CDR2 SASEGT. CDR3 in DNA: TGTGCCACCCGGACAGGGTCGGACACCGGGGAGCTGTTTTTT. It is translated as CATRTGSDTGELFF.

The chain employs TRBV9 and TRBJ2-2; no clear D gene. V was cut by 4 bases and J by 8 bases, with 15 bases left in between. This CDR3 is built from 14 residues. Germline CDR1 SGDLS, CDR2 YYNGEE. The CDR3 protein is CASSPLDFSGELFF. The CDR3 bases are TGTGCCAGCAGCCCACTTGATTTCTCTGGGGAGCTGTTTTTT.

The chain joins TRBV29-1 to TRBJ2-3; D unresolved. Germline loops: CDR1 SQVTM, CDR2 ANQGSEA. The V end lost 5 bases, the J end lost 0 bases, and 6 bases lay between the germline ends. The CDR3 loop spans 12 amino acids. CDR3: CSVFLSTDTQYF. The CDR3 bases are TGCAGCGTTTTTCTTAGCACAGATACGCAGTATTTT.

This clonotype has more than one count but fewer than ten. The genes are TRBV7-2 and TRBJ2-7; TRBD2 matches 7 bases. Germline CDR1 reads SGHTA; CDR2 reads FQGNSA. Unmatched junction bases numbered 7, after V lost 5 bases and J lost 0 bases. There are 15 residues in the CDR3. The CDR3 loop reads CASSLTGGSSYEQYF. The CDR3, as DNA: TGTGCCAGCAGCCTAACGGGCGGGAGCTCCTACGAGCAGTACTTC.

This clonotype was picked up a small number of times. V gene TRBV10-3 combines with J gene TRBJ1-6; 12 nucleotides line up with TRBD1. Trimming removed 7 bases from V and 10 bases from J; junction bases left unmatched: 5. The CDR3 is made up of 14 amino acids. Germline values: CDR1 ENHRY, CDR2 SYGVKD. This CDR3 is CAIKGQGARSPLHF. Here the CDR3 DNA reads TGTGCCATCAAGGGACAGGGGGCGAGATCACCCCTCCACTTT.

The CDR3 DNA follows: TGCAGTGCTAGTCTTAGAGTACACCAAGAGACCCAGTACTTC. Translated, it gives CSASLRVHQETQYF. This chain connects TRBV20-1 to TRBJ2-5; no firm D call. Trimming shortened V by 3 bases and J by 0 bases, and 11 bases separated the two germline ends. The CDR3 spans 14 residues. Germline loops: CDR1 DFQATT, CDR2 SNEGSKA (reference sequence).

The rearrangement links TRBV5-1 to TRBJ2-1, with 16 bases that match TRBD2. CDR1 is SGHRS and CDR2 is YFSETQ in the germline V gene. CDR3 length: 19 amino acids. The junction had 9 bases not matched to a gene; V was cut back by 4 bases and J by 2 bases. The CDR3 bases are TGCGCCAGCAGCCAACCGGGACTAGCGGGGGGGGGGACCTACAATGAGCAGTTCTTC. Translated: CASSQPGLAGGGTYNEQFF.

The chain employs TRBV20-1 and TRBJ2-7; D may be TRBD1 or TRBD2 (5 bases each). CDR1 DFQATT and CDR2 SNEGSKA come from the germline V gene (reference sequence). The CDR3 runs to 12 residues. V lost 3 bases to trimming and J lost 3 bases, with 9 bases between them. CDR3 sequence: CSASTGLYEQYF. The CDR3 DNA follows: TGCAGTGCTAGTACGGGGCTCTACGAGCAGTACTTC.

In its sample, this clonotype is medium-sized. The V call is TRBV25-1, the J call TRBJ1-5, with 8 bases lining up with TRBD1. The CDR3 has 18 residues. Germline V gene data show CDR1 as MGHDK and CDR2 as SYGVNS. The junction had 13 bases not matched to a gene; V was cut back by 3 bases and J by 3 bases. CDR3 region: CASSENQGAALDNQPQHF. In DNA form, the CDR3 reads TGTGCCAGCAGTGAGAATCAGGGGGCTGCCTTAGACAATCAGCCCCAGCATTTT.

The chain combines TRBV5-1 with TRBJ2-5, with 8 bases aligning to TRBD2. Germline CDR1 and CDR2: SGHRS and YFSETQ. The CDR3 is 18 amino acids. The V and J ends lost 4 bases and 0 bases, in that order; junction bases with no gene match: 14. In DNA, the CDR3 is TGCGCCAGCAGCCCTCGAGGCCAGCGGGGGCCGTACCAAGAGACCCAGTACTTC. Amino acid sequence: CASSPRGQRGPYQETQYF.

Comment on this clonotype: One junction end disagrees with the germline gene, perhaps due to a read error. The J gene is TRBJ2-7, the V gene TRBV9, with D unresolved. Germline-derived CDR1 and CDR2 are SGDLS and YYNGEE. The CDR3 runs 12 residues. Here the CDR3 reads CANSVDLGEQYF. CDR3 nucleotides: TGTGCCAACAGCGTAGACCTAGGGGAGCAGTACTTC.

The V gene is TRBV20-1, the J gene TRBJ2-7; D might be TRBD2 (6 bases). Germline V gene data show CDR1 as DFQATT and CDR2 as SNEGSKA (reference sequence). The CDR3 runs to 13 residues. V was shortened by 6 bases and J by 0 bases, with 12 bases between the two germline ends. Here the CDR3 reads CSAPRGGSYEQYF. In nucleotides, the CDR3 is TGCAGTGCCCCGAGGGGAGGCTCCTACGAGCAGTACTTC.

The CDR3 DNA follows: TGTGCCAGTAGTATGGCGTCTGGCTACACCTTC. This gives the protein CASSMASGYTF. The rearrangement joins TRBV19 to TRBJ1-2; D remains ambiguous. Trimming left V 3 bases short and J 7 bases short, with 6 bases between. This CDR3 contains 11 residues. Germline CDR1 and CDR2: LNHDA and SQIVND (reference sequence). The whole variable domain, filled in from reference TRBV19 and TRBJ1-2, reads DGGITQSPKYLFRKEGQNVTLSCEQNLNHDAMYWYRQDPGQGLRLIYYSQIVNDFQKGDIAEGYSVSREKKESFPLTVTSAQKNPTAFYLCASSMASGYTFGSGTRLTVV.

This clonotype is a singleton in its sample. The gene calls are TRBV2 and TRBJ2-3; TRBD1 matches 10 bases. After removal of 6 bases from V and 2 bases from J, the junction contained 14 bases not matched to a gene. Germline CDR1 and CDR2: SNHLY and FYNNEI. CDR3 length equals 18 residues. The CDR3 DNA follows: TGTGCCAGCAGGCCCGGACTGGGACAGGGGAGGAACACAGATACGCAGTATTTT. Translated: CASRPGLGQGRNTDTQYF.

The gene calls are TRBV7-2 and TRBJ1-1; a possible D gene is TRBD1 (5 bases). The CDR3 runs 14 residues. Deletions cut 3 bases from V and 8 bases from J, with 16 bases between. CDR1 and CDR2 (germline): SGHTA, FQGNSA. The CDR3 protein is CASSFVNLGTEAFF. Here the CDR3 DNA reads TGTGCCAGCAGCTTCGTCAATCTTGGGACGGAAGCTTTCTTT.

The CDR3: CSARDGRGTDTQYF. The DNA for the CDR3 is TGCAGTGCTAGAGACGGGAGAGGCACAGATACGCAGTATTTT. The chain is built from TRBV20-1 and TRBJ2-3; a possible D gene is TRBD2 (6 bases). The CDR3 is 14 amino acids. CDR1 and CDR2 (germline): DFQATT, SNEGSKA (reference sequence). V lost 0 bases to trimming and J lost 1 base, with 8 bases between them.

The gene calls are TRBV20-1 and TRBJ1-1, with D possibly matching TRBD1 (5 bases). This CDR3 is 17 amino acids long. Germline CDR1 is DFQATT and CDR2 is SNEGSKA (reference sequence). Trimming stripped 3 bases from V and 3 bases from J, with 23 bases between. The CDR3 spells CSARDPQGPDIYTEAFF. The CDR3 DNA is TGCAGTGCTAGGGACCCCCAGGGACCCGATATTTACACTGAAGCTTTCTTT.

The J gene is TRBJ1-5, the V gene TRBV2; no clear D gene. Trimming removed 6 bases from V and 2 bases from J, with 8 bases in between. The CDR3 covers 13 residues. CDR1 and CDR2 (germline): SNHLY, FYNNEI. CDR3 DNA sequence: TGTGCCAGCAGGGAACACGGCAATCAGCCCCAGCATTTT. Translated: CASREHGNQPQHF.

J is TRBJ1-3 and V is TRBV25-1, with 8 positions matching TRBD1. CDR1 is MGHDK, CDR2 SYGVNS, per germline. CDR3 size: 17 residues. J gave up 0 bases and V 5 bases, and 9 bases lay outside the gene matches. CDR3 bases: TGTGCCAGCAGTCGGACAGGGACGATATCCTCTGGAAACACCATATATTTT. The encoded protein is CASSRTGTISSGNTIYF.